These 8 T cell receptor beta chains were sequenced from one sample in a study of blood T cell repertoires in COVID-19. This table comes from immunoSEQ multiplex PCR, and its TCRdb copy is limited to in-frame clones, with some not included. Found here are 250,000 to 400,000 clones, 88% of them singletons; the top ten hold under 2%. The sample was peripheral blood. The source of these receptors is a woman aged 30 to 39 with COVID-19, enrolled during active disease.

This chain joins TRBV7-9 and TRBJ2-5, with 9 positions matching TRBD2. The germline V gene has CDR1 SEHNR and CDR2 FQNEAQ (reference sequence). The CDR3 runs 15 residues. J lost 1 base, V lost 2 bases, and 2 bases had no gene match. For the CDR3, the DNA is TGTGCCAGCAGCTTACAGCGGGGGGTCCAAGAGACCCAGTACTTC. Its translation is CASSLQRGVQETQYF.

This chain connects TRBV7-9 to TRBJ2-2; weak D call: TRBD1 (6 bases). Germline V gene lookup returns CDR1 SEHNR and CDR2 FQNEAQ (reference sequence). This CDR3 is 13 amino acids long. V lost 11 bases and J lost 3, with 13 bases in between. The CDR3 loop reads CAGQGGDTGELFF. Written as DNA, the CDR3 is TGTGCCGGCCAAGGGGGAGACACCGGGGAGCTGTTTTTT.

In this sample, this clone turned up once. The chain joins TRBV5-5 to TRBJ1-2; tentatively, D is TRBD1 (6 bases). The ends were cut back, 1 base at V and 0 bases at J, with 13 bases in the middle. Germline V gene data show CDR1 as SGHKS and CDR2 as YYEKEE (reference sequence). CDR3 size: 16 residues. The CDR3 DNA is TGTGCCAGCAGCTTGATCTCGGCAGGGGCTAACTATGGCTACACCTTC. This gives the protein CASSLISAGANYGYTF.

This clone was observed a single time. The rearrangement links TRBV29-1 to TRBJ1-3, with D possibly TRBD1 on 6 matching bases. V dropped 3 bases and J dropped 3 bases, with 12 bases sitting between them. Looked up from germline, CDR1 is SQVTM and CDR2 is ANQGSEA. This CDR3 is 14 amino acids long. The CDR3 sequence is CSVEGALGGNTIYF. For the CDR3, the DNA is TGCAGCGTTGAGGGGGCCCTAGGTGGAAACACCATATATTTT.

This clone has just a few counts. This CDR3 is CATLRDREKLSRNQPQHF. The CDR3 nucleotides are TGTGCCACCCTCCGGGACAGAGAGAAACTTAGCCGCAATCAGCCCCAGCATTTT. This sequence joins TRBV6-4 and TRBJ1-5; 7 bases map to TRBD1. The CDR3 is 18 amino acids. Germline V CDR1 and CDR2: MRHNA, SNTAGT. V dropped 10 bases and J dropped 2; count of bases not matched to a gene: 20.

This CDR3 is CASIMGSSGNTIYF. As DNA, the CDR3 is TGTGCCAGTATAATGGGCAGCTCTGGAAACACCATATATTTT. This chain connects TRBV19 to TRBJ1-3, with D hard to call. Trimming shortened V by 7 bases and J by 0 bases, and 10 bases separated the two germline ends. The V gene's germline CDR1 is LNHDA and CDR2 SQIVND (reference sequence). The CDR3 covers 14 residues.

The chain has TRBV2 and TRBJ2-7; 7 bases are shared with TRBD2. The CDR3 runs to 13 residues. Germline V CDR1 and CDR2: SNHLY, FYNNEI. V dropped 5 bases and J dropped 2; count of bases not matched to a gene: 3. CDR3 loop: CASSRGTTYEQYV. The CDR3 DNA is TGTGCCAGCAGTCGCGGGACTACCTACGAGCAGTACGTC.

This chain uses TRBV2 with TRBJ1-4; D not certain. This CDR3 spans 15 amino acids. Germline V gene sequence: CDR1 SNHLY, CDR2 FYNNEI. The germline V and J ends were trimmed by 3 bases and 0 bases, with 8 bases remaining between them. DNA of the CDR3: TGTGCCAGCAGTGACACCAGTGCAACTAATGAAAAACTGTTTTTT. Protein sequence: CASSDTSATNEKLFF.